The 20 T cell receptor beta chains in this list originate from one sample, sequenced in a study of blood T cell repertoires in COVID-19. The assay was immunoSEQ multiplex PCR, and TCRdb's table has in-frame clones only and misses some. This table has 9,500 to 10,000 clones, about 81% appearing once. The sequencing sample was made of peripheral blood. These receptors came from a man between 60 and 75 years old with active COVID-19.

This chain connects TRBV28 to TRBJ2-4, with 10 bases identical to TRBD1. This CDR3 has 18 residues. V lost 5 bases and J lost 0; bases outside the gene matches: 10. The germline gives CDR1 MDHEN, CDR2 SYDVKM. The CDR3 sequence is CASSPFWGQGLAKNIQYF. DNA of the CDR3: TGTGCCAGCAGTCCCTTTTGGGGACAGGGGTTAGCCAAAAACATTCAGTACTTC.

The chain combines TRBV29-1 with TRBJ2-4; TRBD2 is a possible D gene (7 bases). Per the germline V gene, CDR1 is SQVTM and CDR2 is ANQGSEA. The CDR3 extends over 14 amino acids. The V gene lost 7 bases and the J gene lost 7 bases, with 20 bases spanning the gap. Written as DNA, the CDR3 is TGCAGCGCTGGACGGGGGGCGCCCCGGAACATTCAGTACTTC. This codes for CSAGRGAPRNIQYF. The full variable domain, with the rest looked up from reference TRBV29-1 and TRBJ2-4, is SAVISQKPSRDICQRGTSLTIQCQVDSQVTMMFWYRQQPGQSLTLIATANQGSEATYESGFVIDKFPISRPNLTFSTLTVSNMSPEDSSIYLCSAGRGAPRNIQYFGAGTRLSVL.

The CDR3 loop is CASSSRGSDAARQFF. Here the CDR3 DNA reads TGCGCCAGCAGCTCACGCGGGTCCGATGCGGCACGGCAGTTCTTC. The chain couples TRBV5-1 to TRBJ2-1, with D perhaps matching TRBD2 (5 bases). The V end lost 3 bases, the J end lost 12 bases, and 22 bases lay between the germline ends. The CDR3 consists of 15 residues. CDR1 and CDR2 from the germline V gene are SGHRS and YFSETQ.

The genes are TRBV4-3 and TRBJ1-6; tentative D call: TRBD1 (6 bases). Germline V lookup: CDR1 LGHNA, CDR2 YSLEER. The CDR3 extends over 15 amino acids. The V end lost 3 bases, the J end lost 7 bases, and 13 bases lay between the germline ends. Here the CDR3 DNA reads TGCGCCAGCAGCCAGACAGGACTTTCAAATTCACCCCTCCACTTT. Its protein is CASSQTGLSNSPLHF.

This clone was seen just once. V is TRBV2 and J is TRBJ2-5, with 7 bases aligning to TRBD1. From germline, CDR1 is SNHLY and CDR2 FYNNEI. Germline trimming cut 3 bases from V and 3 bases from J; bases unmatched to any gene: 1. CDR3 length equals 13 residues. CDR3 sequence reads: CASSETGKETQYF. CDR3 sequence (DNA): TGTGCCAGCAGTGAGACAGGGAAAGAGACCCAGTACTTC.

V and J are TRBV28 and TRBJ2-7, with 7 bases identical to TRBD1. Germline V gene sequence: CDR1 MDHEN, CDR2 SYDVKM. This CDR3 is built from 15 residues. J gave up 0 bases and V 5 bases, and 7 bases lay outside the gene matches. In nucleotides, the CDR3 is TGTGCCAGCAGTCCCGACAGGGCGGTCTCCTACGAGCAGTACTTC. It specifies CASSPDRAVSYEQYF.

The chain has TRBV18 and TRBJ1-6; possibly TRBD1 for D (6 bases). Germline values: CDR1 KGHSH, CDR2 LQKENI. V gave up 3 bases and J gave up 12 bases, with 12 bases separating them. The CDR3 length is 13 residues. In DNA form, the CDR3 reads TGTGCCAGCTCACCCGGACAGCGGGAACCCCTCCACTTT. Translating it yields CASSPGQREPLHF.

The gene calls are TRBV7-2 and TRBJ2-1, with TRBD2 identical over 11 bases. The J segment lost 0 bases and the V segment lost 4 bases, leaving 8 bases of the junction unmatched. Germline V CDR1 and CDR2: SGHTA, FQGNSA. This CDR3 comprises 18 residues. CDR3 sequence reads: CASSSLAGGSGSYNEQFF. The CDR3 nucleotides are TGTGCCAGCAGCTCCCTAGCGGGAGGTTCGGGCTCCTACAATGAGCAGTTCTTC.

This chain uses TRBV10-3 with TRBJ2-3; D possibly corresponds to TRBD1 (6 bases). CDR1 is ENHRY, CDR2 SYGVKD, per germline. The CDR3 totals 15 residues. The V end was cut by 3 bases, the J end by 4 bases, with 14 bases between. The CDR3 region is CAISDTRGLADTQYF. CDR3 in DNA: TGTGCCATCAGTGACACTAGGGGGTTGGCAGATACGCAGTATTTT.

The V call is TRBV28, the J call TRBJ1-3, with 7 nucleotides matching TRBD1. Trimming at V came to 1 base and at J to 3 bases, leaving 6 bases not matched to a gene. Germline lookup yields CDR1 MDHEN and CDR2 SYDVKM. The CDR3 contains 16 residues. CDR3 residues: CASSLLTGAYGNTIYF. CDR3 DNA: TGTGCCAGCAGTTTATTAACAGGGGCTTATGGAAACACCATATATTTT.

This chain links TRBV24-1 with TRBJ2-2; possibly TRBD1 for D (6 bases). From germline, CDR1 is KGHDR and CDR2 SFDVKD. CDR3 size: 14 residues. V gave up 5 bases and J gave up 3 bases, with 9 bases separating them. The CDR3 bases are TGTGCCACCAGTGGGTACAGGGACACCGGGGAGCTGTTTTTT. This encodes CATSGYRDTGELFF.

This sequence joins TRBV10-1 and TRBJ2-1, with 10 bases that match TRBD2. Germline trimming cut 6 bases from V and 1 base from J; bases unmatched to any gene: 9. The CDR3 extends over 17 amino acids. Germline CDR1 WNHNN, CDR2 SYGVQD (reference sequence). The CDR3 loop is CASSGPQTSGSYNEQFF. In nucleotides, the CDR3 is TGCGCCAGCAGCGGACCCCAGACTAGCGGGTCCTACAATGAGCAGTTCTTC.

This clone has a handful of counts. The J gene is TRBJ2-7, the V gene TRBV5-1, with 7 bases that match TRBD2. The CDR3 totals 14 residues. V shed 4 bases, J shed 2 bases, and the junction held 6 bases outside the gene matches. Germline V gene data show CDR1 as SGHRS and CDR2 as YFSETQ. The CDR3, as DNA: TGCGCCAGCAGCCACAGCGGGGTTACCTACGAGCAGTACTTC. Amino acids: CASSHSGVTYEQYF.

The rearrangement joins TRBV9 to TRBJ1-5, with 10 positions matching TRBD1. CDR1 and CDR2 (germline): SGDLS, YYNGEE. J gave up 7 bases and V 3 bases, and 7 bases lay outside the gene matches. This CDR3 has 15 amino acids. The CDR3, as DNA: TGTGCCAGCAGCGCGGGACAGGGGACCGGGCAGCCCCAGCATTTT. It yields the protein CASSAGQGTGQPQHF.

The V gene is TRBV15, the J gene TRBJ1-3, with D unresolved. Trimming stripped 5 bases from V and 4 bases from J, with 6 bases between. Germline CDR1 LNHNV, CDR2 YYDKDF (reference sequence). This CDR3 has 12 residues. Here the CDR3 reads CATSHQGNTIYF. CDR3 nucleotide sequence: TGTGCCACCAGCCACCAGGGAAACACCATATATTTT.

J is TRBJ2-1 and V is TRBV4-3; D not certain. CDR3 length equals 15 residues. Between the trimmed V and J ends, which lost 0 bases and 6 bases, there was a span of 12 bases. Germline CDR1 reads LGHNA; CDR2 reads YSLEER. As DNA, the CDR3 is TGCGCCAGCAGCCAAGAGGATTCGAGGATCAATGAGCAGTTCTTC. Its protein is CASSQEDSRINEQFF.

The chain couples TRBV7-2 to TRBJ2-1; D perhaps matches TRBD1 (5 bases). CDR1 is SGHTA and CDR2 is FQGNSA in the germline V gene. This CDR3 has 18 residues. The V end was cut by 2 bases, the J end by 6 bases, with 23 bases between. As DNA, the CDR3 is TGTGCCAGCAGCTTACGTGGGGCCGGGTCTACGGCCACCAATGAGCAGTTCTTC. The encoded protein is CASSLRGAGSTATNEQFF.

V and J are TRBV14 and TRBJ2-7; 9 bases align to TRBD1. V shed 3 bases and J 2 bases; nucleotides not matched to a gene: 5. The V gene's germline CDR1 is SGHDN and CDR2 FVKESK. The length of the CDR3 is 15 residues. For the CDR3, the DNA is TGTGCCAGCAGCCACGCCGGACAGGGGACCTACGAGCAGTACTTC. It encodes CASSHAGQGTYEQYF.

This rearrangement joins TRBV6-2 or TRBV6-3 to TRBJ2-4, with 7 bases that match TRBD1. CDR3 length: 16 amino acids. Germline loops: CDR1 MNHEY, CDR2 SVGEGT. Germline trimming cut 6 bases from V and 1 base from J; bases unmatched to any gene: 9. The chain's CDR3 is CASSQTTGAAKNIQYF. The CDR3 nucleotides read TGTGCCAGCAGCCAAACTACAGGGGCGGCCAAAAACATTCAGTACTTC.

The chain joins TRBV3-1 (or the pseudogene TRBV3-2) to TRBJ2-7, with D possibly being TRBD2 (7 bases). Germline-derived CDR1 and CDR2 are LGHDT and YNNKEL (reference sequence). This CDR3 region has 15 residues. Trimming cost V 4 bases and J 3 bases, with 16 bases left between them. CDR3 amino acids: CASSPTGRVGYEQYF. CDR3 coding DNA: TGTGCCAGCAGCCCCACAGGGAGGGTAGGCTACGAGCAGTACTTC.